Listed here are 7 T cell receptor beta chains from one sample, sequenced in a study of regulatory T cells in long-lasting Graves disease. Time point in this sample: persistent/refractory GD, antithyroid drugs over 5 years with positive TRAb. There was RNA extracted from PBMCs, and the TCR library was made from it. In building TCR beta libraries, iRepertoire HTBI primers were used together with Arm-PCR of CDR3 regions. TCRdb independently ran MiXCR on the multiplex PCR reads; one entry per CDR3 protein. The sample yields over 450,000 distinct CDR3 sequences, 20% to 25% seen once. The sequences come from peripheral blood mononuclear cells (PBMCs), collected when the disease was refractory, from a patient treated with antithyroid drugs. These receptors originate from a female donor with Graves disease.

This clonotype was observed at least ten times. The chain carries TRBV7-9 and TRBJ1-2, with D perhaps TRBD1 (5 bases). The CDR3 is 16 residues long. V was pared by 5 bases and J by 0 bases, with 16 bases between. Germline V gene data show CDR1 as SEHNR and CDR2 as FQNEAQ (reference sequence). CDR3 sequence reads: CASSDMYGAANYGYTF. The CDR3 DNA follows: TGTGCCAGCAGCGACATGTACGGGGCCGCTAACTATGGCTACACCTTC.

This clonotype was counted only a few times. The chain is built from TRBV5-1 and TRBJ1-2; D is unresolved. CDR1 is SGHRS, CDR2 YFSETQ, per germline. V gave up 3 bases and J gave up 6 bases, with 24 bases separating them. The CDR3 consists of 17 residues. Written as DNA, the CDR3 is TGCGCCAGCAGCTGGGTCCCGGTCCAAGGTGGGGAGAATGGCTACACCTTC. Translation: CASSWVPVQGGENGYTF.

This chain connects TRBV27 to TRBJ2-3, with 7 bases lining up with TRBD1. Germline V gene sequence: CDR1 MNHEY, CDR2 SMNVEV (reference sequence). Trimming removed 8 bases from V and 8 bases from J; junction bases left unmatched: 13. The CDR3 loop spans 14 amino acids. CDR3 residues: CASGNRGQAGTQYF. The DNA for the CDR3 is TGTGCCAGCGGAAACAGGGGCCAAGCAGGTACGCAGTATTTT.

This clonotype was seen at least ten times. V gene TRBV28 combines with J gene TRBJ1-1; D is unclear. This CDR3 region has 14 residues. V dropped 2 bases and J dropped 0 bases, with 7 bases sitting between them. Germline V gene lookup returns CDR1 MDHEN and CDR2 SYDVKM. The DNA of the CDR3 is TGTGCCAGCAGTTTAGTGCCTATGAACACTGAAGCTTTCTTT. This gives the protein CASSLVPMNTEAFF.

This clonotype was recorded a few times. This sequence joins TRBV29-1 and TRBJ1-1, with D perhaps matching TRBD1 (5 bases). V dropped 4 bases and J dropped 4 bases, with 19 bases sitting between them. From germline, CDR1 is SQVTM and CDR2 ANQGSEA. The CDR3 consists of 15 residues. CDR3 DNA: TGCAGCGTTGTAAGGCCTACCGGGGGGTCCACTGAAGCTTTCTTT. Its translation is CSVVRPTGGSTEAFF.

This chain uses TRBV14 with TRBJ1-1; D gene uncertain. The CDR3 extends over 17 amino acids. V was pared by 7 bases and J by 3 bases, with 24 bases between. Germline V CDR1 and CDR2: SGHDN, FVKESK. CDR3 sequence: CASNNRVVGPEDTEAFF. The CDR3 coding sequence is TGTGCCAGCAACAATAGAGTGGTAGGGCCAGAGGACACTGAAGCTTTCTTT.

This clonotype has just a few counts. The chain employs TRBV14 and TRBJ2-7, with 10 positions matching TRBD1. CDR1 SGHDN and CDR2 FVKESK come from the germline V gene. The trim removed 1 base at V and 3 bases at J, leaving 9 bases unmatched. CDR3 length: 17 residues. The CDR3 loop is CASSQGSFGDRGYEQYF. CDR3 sequence (DNA): TGTGCCAGCAGCCAAGGATCGTTCGGGGACAGGGGCTACGAGCAGTACTTC.